One and the same sample provided the 18 T cell receptor beta chains below, sequenced in a study of glioma-infiltrating T cells. TCR alpha and beta CDR3 regions were amplified from RNA using iRepertoire nested multiplex PCR. One entry per CDR3 protein results from TCRdb running MiXCR on the multiplex PCR reads. Here the sample spans 110,000 or so distinct CDR3 sequences, 20% to 25% being singletons. The sequenced sample consisted of glioma tissue, nonneoplastic brain tissue, or PBMCs (not recorded which). The receptors were gathered from a human donor with low-grade glioma or glioblastoma, undergoing nonglioma brain surgery, or in good health (not recorded which).

This clonotype has only a few counts. The chain links TRBV18 to TRBJ1-4; possible D gene TRBD1, 5 bases. There are 15 residues in the CDR3. Germline lookup yields CDR1 KGHSH and CDR2 LQKENI. V was clipped by 0 bases and J by 5 bases, with 10 bases between them. CDR3 loop: CASSPPGAQNEKLFF. CDR3 coding DNA: TGTGCCAGCTCACCACCAGGGGCCCAAAATGAAAAACTGTTTTTT.

The sample holds many counts of this clonotype. The chain combines TRBV20-1 with TRBJ2-3; TRBD1 might be the D (8 bases). Per germline, CDR1 DFQATT and CDR2 SNEGSKA (reference sequence). The CDR3 runs 14 residues. The V end lost 8 bases, the J end lost 3 bases, and 18 bases lay between the germline ends. For the CDR3, the DNA is TGCAGTTCAACTGACAGGGGACTAACAGATACGCAGTATTTT. Translated: CSSTDRGLTDTQYF.

This clonotype has just a few counts. V is TRBV29-1 and J is TRBJ1-6; perhaps TRBD1 as D (5 bases). V was shortened by 4 bases and J by 7 bases, with 11 bases between the two germline ends. The CDR3 contains 13 residues. Germline CDR1 reads SQVTM; CDR2 reads ANQGSEA. This CDR3 is CSVGQRGNSPLHF. The CDR3 region has the DNA TGCAGCGTTGGACAAAGGGGCAATTCACCCCTCCACTTT.

This clonotype was observed many times. The rearrangement uses TRBV4-2 and TRBJ1-1, with D possibly matching TRBD1 (6 bases). The CDR3 consists of 17 residues. Germline CDR1 is LGHNA and CDR2 is YNFKEQ. V shed 4 bases and J shed 1 base, with 19 bases lying between them. CDR3 amino acids: CASSPRGETQENTEAFF. DNA for the CDR3: TGTGCCAGCAGCCCCAGGGGAGAGACGCAAGAGAACACTGAAGCTTTCTTT.

In its sample, this clonotype was seen a few times. The chain joins TRBV19 to TRBJ2-7; D remains unclear. CDR1 is LNHDA, CDR2 SQIVND, per germline (reference sequence). V lost 3 bases, J lost 2 bases, and 23 bases lay in between. CDR3 length equals 18 residues. In DNA form, the CDR3 reads TGTGCCAGTAGTATCCGCTCTCCCCGCCCTAATCCTCCCTACGAGCAGTACTTC. It encodes CASSIRSPRPNPPYEQYF.

This clonotype was detected many times. J is TRBJ2-7 and V is TRBV29-1; D assignment may be TRBD1 or TRBD2 (6 bases each). This CDR3 is built from 15 residues. The germline CDR1 and CDR2 sequences are SQVTM and ANQGSEA. Trimming pared 7 bases from V and 3 bases from J, leaving 22 bases between. The CDR3 nucleotides read TGCAGCGCTAGAATGTGGGGGGCGCAGAACTACGAGCAGTACTTC. Translating gives CSARMWGAQNYEQYF.

This clonotype was seen once. A much larger clone sits a single nucleotide away, making a read error possible. The chain employs TRBV7-9 and TRBJ2-3; the D is unclear. In germline, CDR1 is SEHNR, CDR2 FQNEAQ (reference sequence). This CDR3 is built from 13 residues. The CDR3 here is CSSSLGTTDTQYF. CDR3 coding DNA: TGTTCCAGCAGCTTAGGAACAACAGATACGCAGTATTTT.

This clonotype came up many times. The chain joins TRBV25-1 to TRBJ2-7; no reliable D call. Germline CDR1 reads MGHDK; CDR2 reads SYGVNS. The CDR3 extends over 15 amino acids. Trimming cost V 5 bases and J 3 bases, with 17 bases left between them. In DNA, the CDR3 is TGTGCCAGCAGTTCAACTTCGGACGGGTACTACGAGCAGTACTTC. Protein: CASSSTSDGYYEQYF.

This clonotype was detected ten times or more. The chain links TRBV29-1 to TRBJ1-1, with no clear D. V lost 7 bases to trimming and J lost 3 bases, with 6 bases between them. The CDR3 sequence is 10 residues long. CDR1 SQVTM and CDR2 ANQGSEA come from the germline V gene. The CDR3 spells CSAADTEAFF. CDR3 sequence (DNA): TGCAGCGCCGCGGACACTGAAGCTTTCTTT.

This clonotype was seen repeatedly, ten times or more. The chain combines TRBV20-1 with TRBJ2-7; a possible D gene is TRBD1 (5 bases). V was pared by 2 bases and J by 6 bases, with 8 bases between. The CDR3 runs 11 residues. Germline V gene data show CDR1 as DFQATT and CDR2 as SNEGSKA (reference sequence). The CDR3 sequence: CSARKGAEQYF. The CDR3 DNA reads as TGCAGTGCTAGAAAAGGGGCCGAGCAGTACTTC.

This clonotype was detected ten times or more. This chain links TRBV27 with TRBJ2-7; a weak D match, TRBD1 (5 bases). Germline CDR1 is MNHEY and CDR2 is SMNVEV (reference sequence). The CDR3 is 11 amino acids. V was trimmed by 3 bases and J by 7 bases, leaving 7 bases between them. The CDR3 coding sequence is TGTGCCAGCAGTTTCCGACAGGAGCAGTACTTC. It codes for CASSFRQEQYF.

This clonotype was seen many times. This sequence joins TRBV15 and TRBJ1-5; D gene unclear. The germline V gene encodes CDR1 LNHNV and CDR2 YYDKDF (reference sequence). V dropped 8 bases and J dropped 0 bases, with 11 bases sitting between them. This CDR3 contains 14 residues. In DNA, the CDR3 is TGTGCCACCGAGGACCCCTATAGCAATCAGCCCCAGCATTTT. It specifies CATEDPYSNQPQHF.

This clonotype was seen ten or more times. V and J are TRBV27 and TRBJ1-2; D might be TRBD1 (6 bases). Looked up from germline, CDR1 is MNHEY and CDR2 is SMNVEV (reference sequence). The CDR3 runs to 15 residues. V lost 3 bases and J 1 base, leaving 12 bases between the germline ends. The CDR3 is CASSLYMDSNYGYTF. The CDR3 coding sequence is TGTGCCAGCAGTTTGTATATGGACAGTAACTATGGCTACACCTTC.

The chain recombines TRBV11-2 with TRBJ2-1; tentative D call: TRBD2 (5 bases). Trimming shortened V by 3 bases and J by 3 bases, and 9 bases separated the two germline ends. Germline loops: CDR1 SGHAT, CDR2 FQNNGV. The CDR3 has 14 residues. The CDR3 DNA reads TGTGCCAGCAGCTTTCCCCGGGACTACAATGAGCAGTTCTTC. Protein sequence: CASSFPRDYNEQFF.

Many counts were recorded for this clonotype. The genes are TRBV4-1 and TRBJ2-3; 10 positions match TRBD2. V lost 0 bases to trimming and J lost 4 bases; unmatched junction nucleotides: 4. The CDR3 is made up of 16 amino acids. From germline, CDR1 is MGHRA and CDR2 YSYEKL. This CDR3 reads CASSQERLAGSDTQYF. CDR3 DNA: TGCGCCAGCAGCCAAGAAAGACTAGCGGGTTCAGATACGCAGTATTTT.

This clonotype was counted between two and nine times. The J gene is TRBJ1-1, the V gene TRBV29-1; no reliable D call. Trimming took off 6 bases at V and 0 bases at J, with 17 bases between the two ends. This CDR3 is 15 amino acids long. CDR1 and CDR2 (germline): SQVTM, ANQGSEA. The CDR3 protein is CSVTPARGMNTEAFF. CDR3 coding DNA: TGCAGCGTCACCCCTGCCCGGGGTATGAACACTGAAGCTTTCTTT.

The V gene is TRBV11-2, the J gene TRBJ2-5; D is uncertain. Germline CDR1 and CDR2: SGHAT and FQNNGV. CDR3 length equals 14 residues. The V end lost 0 bases, the J end lost 7 bases, and 12 bases lay between the germline ends. The CDR3 nucleotides are TGTGCCAGCAGCTTAGATATACCGCTGACGACCCAGTACTTC. Translation: CASSLDIPLTTQYF. Filled out from reference TRBV11-2 and TRBJ2-5, the complete variable domain reads EAGVAQSPRYKIIEKRQSVAFWCNPISGHATLYWYQQILGQGPKLLIQFQNNGVVDDSQLPKDRFSAERLKGVDSTLKIQPAKLEDSAVYLCASSLDIPLTTQYFGPGTRLLVL.

V is TRBV19 and J is TRBJ1-2; 10 positions agree with TRBD1. In germline, CDR1 is LNHDA, CDR2 SQIVND (reference sequence). V lost 6 bases and J lost 4; bases outside the gene matches: 17. This CDR3 comprises 18 residues. CDR3 nucleotides: TGTGCCAGTAGAAATACCGGGACAGGGGTCTCGAAACTCTATGGCTACACCTTC. The encoded protein is CASRNTGTGVSKLYGYTF.